Included here is one T cell receptor (beta chain) sequence, with context. Its antigen is unknown. Assay used: immunoSEQ multiplex PCR; TCRdb lists only in-frame clones, some missing. Here the sample spans tens of thousands of clones, 73% being singletons. These data originate in a study of tumor-infiltrating lymphocytes in localized non-small cell lung cancer. Study as a whole: Patients included smokers and never-smokers with various histologies, some sampled after neoadjuvant chemotherapy. Resected tumor was paired with non-adjacent uninvolved lung from the same patient.

Findings and caveats of the study: T-cell fraction did not differ between immunotypes IM1 and IM2.

Germline CDR1 and CDR2: SGHAT and FQNNGV. V shed 10 bases, J shed 4 bases, and the junction held 12 bases outside the gene matches. This CDR3 comprises 14 residues. This TCR was recovered from a human donor with non-small cell lung cancer. The rearrangement joins TRBV11-2 to TRBJ1-2; 7 bases map to TRBD1. The sample comprised lung tumor tissue. CDR3 amino acids: CAKEKTGLIYGYTF. For the CDR3, the DNA is TGTGCCAAAGAGAAGACAGGGCTGATCTATGGCTACACCTTC.